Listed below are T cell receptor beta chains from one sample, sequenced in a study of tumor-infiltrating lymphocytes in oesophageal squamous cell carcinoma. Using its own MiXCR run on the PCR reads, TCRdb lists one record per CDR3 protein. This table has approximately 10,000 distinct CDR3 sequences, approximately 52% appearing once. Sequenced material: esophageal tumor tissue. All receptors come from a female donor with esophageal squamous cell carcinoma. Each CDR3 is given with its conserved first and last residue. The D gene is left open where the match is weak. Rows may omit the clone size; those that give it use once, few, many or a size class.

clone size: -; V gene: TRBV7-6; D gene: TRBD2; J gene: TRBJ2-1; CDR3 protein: CASSPRTSLNEQFF; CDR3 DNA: TGTGCCAGCAGCCCCAGGACTAGCTTGAATGAGCAGTTCTTC
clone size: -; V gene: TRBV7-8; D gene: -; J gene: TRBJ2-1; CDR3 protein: CASSLADGVGQFF; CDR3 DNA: TGTGCCAGCAGCTTAGCCGACGGGGTTGGCCAGTTCTTC
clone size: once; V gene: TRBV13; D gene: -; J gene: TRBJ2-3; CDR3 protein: CASSRRSWDTDTQYF; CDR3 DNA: TGTGCCAGCAGCAGGAGGTCGTGGGACACAGATACGCAGTATTTT
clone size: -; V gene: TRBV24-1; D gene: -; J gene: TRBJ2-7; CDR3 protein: CATSDLYEQYF; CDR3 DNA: TGTGCCACCAGTGATTTATACGAGCAGTACTTC
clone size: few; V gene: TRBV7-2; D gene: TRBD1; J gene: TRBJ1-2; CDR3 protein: CASSPYLTGGGGYTF; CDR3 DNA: TGTGCCAGCAGCCCTTACCTAACAGGGGGAGGTGGCTACACCTTC
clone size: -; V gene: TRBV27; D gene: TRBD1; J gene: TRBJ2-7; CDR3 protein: CASSLDRGIYEQYF; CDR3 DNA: TGTGCCAGCAGTTTGGACAGGGGAATTTACGAGCAGTACTTC
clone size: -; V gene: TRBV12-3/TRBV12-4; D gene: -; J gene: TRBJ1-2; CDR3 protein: CASSRLVAWASYGYTF; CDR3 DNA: TGTGCCAGCAGTCGATTAGTGGCGTGGGCTTCCTATGGCTACACCTTC
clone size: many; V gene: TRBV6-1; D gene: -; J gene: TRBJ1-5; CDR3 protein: CASSSASSNQPQHF; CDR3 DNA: TGTGCCAGCAGTTCGGCCAGTAGCAATCAGCCCCAGCATTTT
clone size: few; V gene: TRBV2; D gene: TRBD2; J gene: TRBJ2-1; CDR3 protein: CASSEWTRNEQFF; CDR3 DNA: TGTGCCAGCAGTGAATGGACTAGAAATGAGCAGTTCTTC
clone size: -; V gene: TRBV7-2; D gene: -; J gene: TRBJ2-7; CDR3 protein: CASSRGGTVSYEQYF; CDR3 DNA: TGTGCCAGCAGCCGTGGGGGGACAGTATCCTACGAGCAGTACTTC
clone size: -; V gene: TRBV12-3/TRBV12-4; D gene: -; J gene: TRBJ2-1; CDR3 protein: CASTRNNEQFF; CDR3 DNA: TGTGCCAGCACCAGGAACAATGAGCAGTTCTTC
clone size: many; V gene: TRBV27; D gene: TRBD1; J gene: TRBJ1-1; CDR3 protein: CASSVDRGKTEAFF; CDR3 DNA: TGTGCCAGCAGTGTAGACAGGGGAAAAACTGAAGCTTTCTTT
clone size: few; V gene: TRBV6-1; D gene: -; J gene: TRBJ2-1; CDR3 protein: CASRRQAYNEQFF; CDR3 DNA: TGTGCCAGCCGCAGACAGGCCTACAATGAGCAGTTCTTC
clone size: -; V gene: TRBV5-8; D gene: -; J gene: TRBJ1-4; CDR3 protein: CASSFGRNEKLFF; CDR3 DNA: TGTGCCAGCAGCTTTGGACGGAATGAAAAACTGTTTTTT
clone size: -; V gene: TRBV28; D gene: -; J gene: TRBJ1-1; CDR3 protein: CASRELNTEAFF; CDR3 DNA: TGTGCCAGCAGGGAGTTGAACACTGAAGCTTTCTTT
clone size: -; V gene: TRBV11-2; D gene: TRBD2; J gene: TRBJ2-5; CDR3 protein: CASSLGLAGGYNGQYF; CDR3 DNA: TGTGCCAGCAGCCTGGGACTAGCGGGAGGGTACAATGGGCAGTACTTC
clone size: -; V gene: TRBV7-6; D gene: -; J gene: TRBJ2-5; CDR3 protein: CASSLDLGIRETQYF; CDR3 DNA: TGTGCCAGCAGCTTAGATCTCGGGATCCGGGAGACCCAGTACTTC
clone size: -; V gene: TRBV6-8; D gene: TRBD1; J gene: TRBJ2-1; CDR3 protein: CASTRDRGAYEQFF; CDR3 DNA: TGTGCCAGCACGCGGGACAGGGGGGCCTACGAGCAGTTCTTC
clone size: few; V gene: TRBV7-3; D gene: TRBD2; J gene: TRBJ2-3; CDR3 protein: CASSGTRVDTQYF; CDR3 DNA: TGTGCCAGCAGCGGGACTAGGGTGGATACGCAGTATTTT
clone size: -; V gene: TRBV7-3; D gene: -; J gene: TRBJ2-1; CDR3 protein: CASSELGEVGEQFF; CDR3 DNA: TGTGCCAGCAGCGAACTAGGCGAGGTGGGTGAGCAGTTCTTC
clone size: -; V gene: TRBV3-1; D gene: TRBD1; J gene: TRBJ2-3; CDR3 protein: CASSHGKPGQGAGDTQYF; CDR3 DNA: TGTGCCAGCAGCCACGGAAAACCGGGACAGGGGGCGGGAGATACGCAGTATTTT
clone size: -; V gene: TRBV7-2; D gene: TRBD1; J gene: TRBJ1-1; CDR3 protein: CASSPRQGLDTEAFF; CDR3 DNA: TGTGCCAGCAGCCCCAGACAGGGCTTGGACACTGAAGCTTTCTTT
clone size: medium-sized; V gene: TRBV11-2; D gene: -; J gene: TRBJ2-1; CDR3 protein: CASSLDRVLDYNEQFF; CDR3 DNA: TGTGCCAGCAGCTTAGACAGGGTTTTGGACTACAATGAGCAGTTCTTC
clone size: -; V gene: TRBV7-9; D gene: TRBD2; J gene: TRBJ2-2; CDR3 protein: CASSSSPGLAAPREELFF; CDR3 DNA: TGTGCCAGCAGCTCCTCTCCGGGACTAGCGGCTCCGCGGGAGGAGCTGTTTTTT
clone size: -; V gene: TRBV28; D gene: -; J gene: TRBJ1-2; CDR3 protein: CASSLKGYGYTF; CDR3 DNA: TGTGCCAGCAGTCTTAAAGGCTATGGCTACACCTTC
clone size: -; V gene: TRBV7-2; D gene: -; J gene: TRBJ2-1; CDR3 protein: CASSFKVFSYNEQFF; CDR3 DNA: TGTGCCAGCAGCTTTAAAGTCTTCTCCTACAATGAGCAGTTCTTC
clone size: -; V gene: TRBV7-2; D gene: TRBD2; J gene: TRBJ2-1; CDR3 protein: CASSLGRTSGYNEQFF; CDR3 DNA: TGTGCCAGCAGCTTAGGCAGGACTAGCGGATACAATGAGCAGTTCTTC
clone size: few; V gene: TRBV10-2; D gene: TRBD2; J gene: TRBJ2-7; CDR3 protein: CASSERTSLYEQYF; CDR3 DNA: TGCGCCAGCAGTGAAAGGACTAGTCTGTACGAGCAGTACTTC
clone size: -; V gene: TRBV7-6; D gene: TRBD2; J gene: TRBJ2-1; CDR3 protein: CASSELAASYNEQFF; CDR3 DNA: TGTGCCAGCAGTGAACTAGCGGCTTCCTACAATGAGCAGTTCTTC
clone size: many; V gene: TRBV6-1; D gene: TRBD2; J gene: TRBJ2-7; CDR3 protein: CASSEEEGGSYEQYF; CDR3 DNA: TGTGCCAGCAGTGAAGAGGAGGGAGGGTCCTACGAGCAGTACTTC
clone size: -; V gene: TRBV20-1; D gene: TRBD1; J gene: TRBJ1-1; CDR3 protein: CSAESRTGRTEAFF; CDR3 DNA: TGCAGTGCCGAATCCCGGACAGGGAGAACTGAAGCTTTCTTT
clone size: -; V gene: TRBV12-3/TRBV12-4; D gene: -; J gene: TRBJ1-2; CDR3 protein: CASTPLADYGYTF; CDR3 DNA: TGTGCCAGCACCCCCTTGGCTGACTATGGCTACACCTTC
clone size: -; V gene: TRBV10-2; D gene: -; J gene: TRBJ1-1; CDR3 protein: CASSANTEAFF; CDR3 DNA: TGCGCCAGCAGTGCCAACACTGAAGCTTTCTTT
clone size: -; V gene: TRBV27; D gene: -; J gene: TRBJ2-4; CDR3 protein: CASSHAKAGDIQYF; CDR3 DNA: TGTGCCAGCAGCCACGCTAAGGCAGGGGACATTCAGTACTTC
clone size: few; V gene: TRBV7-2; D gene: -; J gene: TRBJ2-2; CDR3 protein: CASSLAIAGELFF; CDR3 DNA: TGTGCCAGCAGCTTAGCGATCGCCGGGGAGCTGTTTTTT
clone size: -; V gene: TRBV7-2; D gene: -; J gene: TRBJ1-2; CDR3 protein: CASSLEQLTGGYTF; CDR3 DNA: TGTGCCAGCAGCCTTGAGCAACTCACGGGGGGCTACACCTTC
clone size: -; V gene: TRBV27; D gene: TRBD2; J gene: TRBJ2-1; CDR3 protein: CASSLSLSGRAGEQFF; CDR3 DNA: TGTGCCAGCAGTTTATCGTTAAGCGGGAGGGCCGGTGAGCAGTTCTTC
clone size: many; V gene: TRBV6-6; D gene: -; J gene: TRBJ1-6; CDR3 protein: CASRLLVGAFYNSPLHF; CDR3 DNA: TGTGCCAGCAGATTACTTGTTGGGGCGTTCTATAATTCACCCCTCCACTTT
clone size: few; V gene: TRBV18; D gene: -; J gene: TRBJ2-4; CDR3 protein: CASSPGQGGIQYF; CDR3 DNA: TGTGCCAGCTCACCGGGGCAGGGGGGCATTCAGTACTTC
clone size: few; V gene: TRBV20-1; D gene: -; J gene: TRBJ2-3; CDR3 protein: CSATTASTDTQYF; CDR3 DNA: TGCAGTGCAACGACAGCTAGCACAGATACGCAGTATTTT